The T cell receptor (beta chain) under discussion was sequenced for a study of shared T cell receptors in the human thymus. Profiling relied on immunoSEQ multiplex PCR, and the TCRdb table lists in-frame clones only, not all of them. The repertoire holds 500,000 to 750,000 clones, with approximately 87% as singletons. Germline assignment: CDR1 LGHNA and CDR2 YSLEER. V was pared by 0 bases and J by 3 bases, with 7 bases of the junction left unmatched. This CDR3 has 17 amino acids. In addition, the sample was reused for a study of human thymus T cells. From that report: Among the donors, all were healthy Finnish infants having corrective surgery for congenital heart defects. Thymic and blood repertoires seemed to show skewed V and J gene use.

The rearrangement uses TRBV4-3 and TRBJ2-3; 9 bases are a match to TRBD1. This clonotype was sampled from a boy in the first two years of life with a congenital heart defect. Sequencing was performed on thymocytes. CDR3 DNA sequence: TGCGCCAGCAGCCAAGATCGGGTCGACAGGGGGACAGATACGCAGTATTTT. This encodes CASSQDRVDRGTDTQYF.